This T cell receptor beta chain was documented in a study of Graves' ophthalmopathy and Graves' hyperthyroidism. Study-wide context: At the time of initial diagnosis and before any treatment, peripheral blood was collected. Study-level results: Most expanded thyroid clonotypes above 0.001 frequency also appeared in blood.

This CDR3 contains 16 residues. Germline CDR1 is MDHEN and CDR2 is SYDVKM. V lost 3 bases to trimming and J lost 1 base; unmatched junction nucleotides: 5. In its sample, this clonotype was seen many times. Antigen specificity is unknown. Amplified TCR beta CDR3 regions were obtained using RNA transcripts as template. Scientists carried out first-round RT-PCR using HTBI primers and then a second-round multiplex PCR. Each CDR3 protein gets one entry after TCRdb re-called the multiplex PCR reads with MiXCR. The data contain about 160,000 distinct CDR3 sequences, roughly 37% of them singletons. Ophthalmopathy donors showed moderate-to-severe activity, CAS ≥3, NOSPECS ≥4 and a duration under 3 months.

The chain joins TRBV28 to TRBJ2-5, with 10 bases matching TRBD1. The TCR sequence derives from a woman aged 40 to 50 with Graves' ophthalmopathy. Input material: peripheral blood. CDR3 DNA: TGTGCCAGCAGTTTCCGGGGACAGGGGTCCCAAGAGACCCAGTACTTC. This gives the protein CASSFRGQGSQETQYF.